A selection of T cell receptor beta chains follows, all from one sample in a study. TCRdb independently ran MiXCR on the RT-PCR reads; one entry per CDR3 protein. The table shows about 680,000 distinct CDR3 sequences, with approximately 15% occurring only once. Sequenced input: memory CD4+ T cells from blood. The receptors were gathered from a female donor in good health, serving as a healthy control. Each CDR3 is given with its conserved first and last residue. Fields, in order: CDR3 length, J gene, V gene, D gene, clone size, CDR3 protein, CDR3 DNA. The D gene is left open where the match is weak. Clone size is stated in some rows and not others, as once, few, many or a class when expanded.

>14|TRBJ2-7|TRBV5-1|-|many
CASSLDPNLGEQYF
TGCGCCAGCAGCCTGGATCCCAACCTCGGCGAGCAGTACTTC
>13|TRBJ2-5|TRBV30|-|few
CAWSGGYQETQYF
TGTGCCTGGAGTGGAGGGTACCAAGAGACCCAGTACTTC
>15|TRBJ2-7|TRBV7-9|-|-
CASSLGPGFTYEQYF
TGTGCCAGCAGCTTAGGGCCGGGTTTCACCTACGAGCAGTACTTC
>16|TRBJ2-4|TRBV20-1|TRBD1|many
CSAKDRGRLAKNIQYF
TGCAGTGCCAAAGACAGGGGGAGACTAGCCAAAAACATTCAGTACTTC
>15|TRBJ2-7|TRBV4-2|TRBD1|-
CASSLEARQGALAYF
TGTGCCAGCAGCCTCGAGGCGAGACAGGGGGCTTTGGCGTACTTC
>11|TRBJ2-1|TRBV24-1|-|few
CATVGGNEQFF
TGTGCCACCGTGGGTGGCAATGAGCAGTTCTTC
>14|TRBJ2-7|TRBV12-3/TRBV12-4|TRBD2|many
CASSWEREHYEQYF
TGTGCCAGCAGTTGGGAGCGGGAGCACTACGAGCAGTACTTC
>16|TRBJ1-4|TRBV12-3/TRBV12-4|-|once
CASSVGQSGANEKLFF
TGTGCCAGCAGTGTCGGACAGTCTGGGGCTAATGAAAAACTGTTTTTT
>14|TRBJ1-1|TRBV3-1|-|-
CASSQGVGGTEAFF
TGTGCCAGCAGCCAAGGGGTAGGGGGCACTGAAGCTTTCTTT
>12|TRBJ2-7|TRBV12-3/TRBV12-4|TRBD1|many
CASKGQAYEQYF
TGTGCCAGCAAGGGACAGGCCTACGAGCAGTACTTC
>14|TRBJ2-2|TRBV20-1|-|-
CSAFGAENTGELFF
TGCAGTGCTTTTGGGGCGGAGAACACCGGGGAGCTGTTTTTT
>15|TRBJ2-7|TRBV5-1|TRBD2|many
CASSVSGGRSYEQYF
TGCGCCAGCAGCGTAAGCGGGGGGCGCTCCTACGAGCAGTACTTC
>15|TRBJ2-3|TRBV7-2|-|many
CASSLDVGRTDTQYF
TGTGCCAGCAGCTTAGACGTGGGGCGCACAGATACGCAGTATTTT
>18|TRBJ2-1|TRBV20-1|TRBD2|few
CSARDPGTSGRAYGGQFF
TGCAGTGCTAGGGACCCCGGGACTAGCGGGAGAGCCTACGGGGGGCAGTTCTTC
>14|TRBJ1-3|TRBV12-3/TRBV12-4|TRBD1|many
CASSGTVSGNTIYF
TGTGCCAGCAGTGGGACAGTCTCTGGAAACACCATATATTTT
>12|TRBJ2-7|TRBV20-1|TRBD2|-
CSVAGGGYEQYF
TGCAGTGTAGCGGGGGGGGGGTACGAGCAGTACTTC
>12|TRBJ2-1|TRBV12-3/TRBV12-4|-|many
CASTSVHNEQFF
TGTGCCAGCACCTCGGTCCACAATGAGCAGTTCTTC
>14|TRBJ2-5|TRBV10-3|TRBD1|-
CAISGTGEGETQYF
TGTGCCATCAGTGGGACAGGGGAAGGTGAGACCCAGTACTTC
>12|TRBJ2-7|TRBV20-1|-|-
CSAETGLKEQYF
TGCAGTGCCGAAACGGGACTCAAAGAGCAGTACTTC
>12|TRBJ2-7|TRBV20-1|TRBD1|many
CSATSGGYEQYF
TGCAGTGCCACTTCAGGGGGCTACGAGCAGTACTTC
>14|TRBJ1-2|TRBV18|-|-
CASSYESEPYGYTF
TGTGCCAGCTCATATGAGTCGGAACCCTATGGCTACACCTTC
>14|TRBJ1-4|TRBV9|-|-
CASSDRDGNEKLFF
TGTGCCAGCAGCGACCGGGACGGTAATGAAAAACTGTTTTTT
>15|TRBJ2-2|TRBV27|-|many
CASSLFAANTGELFF
TGTGCCAGCAGTTTATTTGCAGCGAACACCGGGGAGCTGTTTTTT
>14|TRBJ2-5|TRBV6-1|-|-
CASSVGQLQETQYF
TGTGCCAGCAGCGTCGGACAGCTCCAAGAGACCCAGTACTTC
>13|TRBJ1-5|TRBV12-3/TRBV12-4|-|many
CASSPQHPQPQHF
TGTGCCAGCAGCCCACAGCATCCGCAGCCCCAGCATTTT
>14|TRBJ1-3|TRBV12-3/TRBV12-4|-|many
CASSHNRARNTIYF
TGTGCCAGCAGCCACAACAGGGCGAGAAACACCATATATTTT
>11|TRBJ2-7|TRBV20-1|-|few
CSAATALGLYF
TGCAGTGCCGCGACCGCGTTAGGTCTGTACTTC
>13|TRBJ2-5|TRBV2|-|-
CASSDPQVETQYF
TGTGCCAGCAGTGATCCCCAAGTGGAGACCCAGTACTTC
>13|TRBJ2-5|TRBV3-1|-|-
CASSQNQRETQYF
TGTGCCAGCAGCCAAAATCAGAGAGAGACCCAGTACTTC
>16|TRBJ2-2|TRBV20-1|-|few
CSAAGPLNANTGELFF
TGCAGTGCTGCAGGACCATTAAACGCGAACACCGGGGAGCTGTTTTTT
>12|TRBJ1-4|TRBV12-3/TRBV12-4|-|many
CASSLVAEKLFF
TGTGCCAGCAGTTTAGTCGCTGAAAAACTGTTTTTT
>13|TRBJ2-5|TRBV20-1|TRBD2|few
CSLAGLGKETQYF
TGCAGCCTAGCGGGACTGGGTAAAGAGACCCAGTACTTC
>15|TRBJ2-2|TRBV5-1|TRBD1|many
CASRTTGGATGELFF
TGCGCCAGCAGAACTACAGGGGGAGCCACCGGGGAGCTGTTTTTT
>14|TRBJ2-3|TRBV2|-|-
CASSVVVSADTQYF
TGTGCCAGCAGTGTGGTCGTTTCGGCAGATACGCAGTATTTT
>17|TRBJ1-3|TRBV27|TRBD1|many
CASSPGTGDPSGNTIYF
TGTGCCAGCAGTCCCGGGACAGGCGACCCCTCTGGAAACACCATATATTTT
>13|TRBJ2-7|TRBV28|-|-
CASRLSPAYEQYF
TGTGCCAGCAGGTTATCCCCGGCCTACGAGCAGTACTTC
>14|TRBJ2-7|TRBV6-1|-|-
CASSTITDTPEQYF
TGTGCCAGCAGTACAATAACTGACACCCCCGAGCAGTACTTC
>17|TRBJ1-2|TRBV12-3/TRBV12-4|-|-
CASSFELKWGRIFGYTF
TGTGCCAGCAGTTTTGAGTTAAAGTGGGGTCGGATATTTGGCTACACCTTC
>11|TRBJ2-5|TRBV7-2|-|-
CASSMQETQYF
TGTGCCAGCAGCATGCAAGAGACCCAGTACTTC
>15|TRBJ1-2|TRBV27|-|few
CASSLEAKGRGGYTF
TGTGCCAGCAGTTTAGAGGCGAAAGGTCGGGGTGGCTACACCTTC
>15|TRBJ2-3|TRBV20-1|-|-
CSATQPTRDTDTQYF
TGCAGTGCTACACAGCCGACGAGGGACACAGATACGCAGTATTTT
>13|TRBJ2-4|TRBV7-2|-|many
CASSLGLKNIQYF
TGTGCCAGCAGCTTAGGTCTCAAAAACATTCAGTACTTC
>15|TRBJ1-6|TRBV18|-|-
CASSPWDGNNSPLHF
TGTGCCAGCTCACCCTGGGACGGTAATAATTCACCCCTCCACTTT
>13|TRBJ1-1|TRBV29-1|-|many
CSVELGGGTEAFF
TGCAGCGTTGAATTAGGAGGTGGCACTGAAGCTTTCTTT
>16|TRBJ2-1|TRBV7-2|TRBD2|-
CASSFLAGGVYNEQFF
TGTGCCAGCAGCTTCCTAGCGGGAGGGGTTTACAATGAGCAGTTCTTC
>16|TRBJ1-1|TRBV5-1|TRBD1|-
CASSLAVGQMNTEAFF
TGCGCCAGCAGCTTGGCCGTGGGACAGATGAACACTGAAGCTTTCTTT
>16|TRBJ2-5|TRBV7-9|TRBD2|-
CASSFRTSGGVETQYF
TGTGCCAGCAGCTTCAGGACTAGCGGGGGGGTGGAGACCCAGTACTTC
>16|TRBJ2-7|TRBV28|TRBD1|many
CASSFTGAGSSYEQYF
TGTGCCAGCAGTTTTACAGGGGCAGGGAGCTCCTACGAGCAGTACTTC
>15|TRBJ2-3|TRBV29-1|-|many
CSVDQGSASTDTQYF
TGCAGCGTTGACCAAGGTAGCGCAAGCACAGATACGCAGTATTTT
>14|TRBJ2-3|TRBV19|TRBD1|few
CASRDRRMTDTQYF
TGTGCCAGTAGGGACAGGAGAATGACAGATACGCAGTATTTT
>16|TRBJ2-7|TRBV5-1|TRBD1|many
CASSSTRTGVSYEQYF
TGCGCCAGCAGCTCAACCCGGACAGGGGTTTCCTACGAGCAGTACTTC
>17|TRBJ2-1|TRBV6-5|TRBD1|-
CASSFPRTDRGRNEQFF
TGTGCCAGCAGTTTCCCTCGTACGGACAGGGGTAGGAATGAGCAGTTCTTC
>15|TRBJ2-3|TRBV5-1|TRBD2|-
CASSWLAVGTDTQYF
TGCGCCAGCAGCTGGCTAGCGGTGGGCACAGATACGCAGTATTTT
>14|TRBJ2-3|TRBV7-3|-|few
CASSPANLADTQYF
TGTGCCAGCAGTCCTGCTAATCTGGCAGATACGCAGTATTTT